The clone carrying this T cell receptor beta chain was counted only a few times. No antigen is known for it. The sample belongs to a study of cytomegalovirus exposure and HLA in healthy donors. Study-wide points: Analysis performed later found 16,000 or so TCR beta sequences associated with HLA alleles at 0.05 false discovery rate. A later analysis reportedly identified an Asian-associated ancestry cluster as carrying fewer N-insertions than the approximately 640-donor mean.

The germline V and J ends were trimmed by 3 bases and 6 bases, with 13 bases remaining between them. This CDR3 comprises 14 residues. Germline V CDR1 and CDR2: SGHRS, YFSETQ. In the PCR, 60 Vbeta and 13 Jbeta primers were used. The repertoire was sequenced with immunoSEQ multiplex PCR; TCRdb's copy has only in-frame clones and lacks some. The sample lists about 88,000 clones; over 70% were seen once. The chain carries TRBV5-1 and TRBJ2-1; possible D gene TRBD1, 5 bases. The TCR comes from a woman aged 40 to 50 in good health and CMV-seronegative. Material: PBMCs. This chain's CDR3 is CASSSESGRNEQFF. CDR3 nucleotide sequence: TGCGCCAGCAGCTCCGAGTCAGGGCGCAATGAGCAGTTCTTC. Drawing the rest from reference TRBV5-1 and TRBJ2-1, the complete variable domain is KAGVTQTPRYLIKTRGQQVTLSCSPISGHRSVSWYQQTPGQGLQFLFEYFSETQRNKGNFPGRFSGRQFSNSRSEMNVSTLELGDSALYLCASSSESGRNEQFFGPGTRLTVL.